This passage covers 21 T cell receptor beta chains from one sample sequenced in a study of CD8 T cells in ankylosing spondylitis. TCRdb itself ran the 5' RACE reads through MiXCR, one entry per CDR3 protein. The sample carries more than 60,000 distinct CDR3 sequences, about 5% recorded once. The sample was blood, either unsorted or a sorted T cell fraction (not recorded which). The receptors were gathered from a male donor with ankylosing spondylitis or in good health (not recorded which).

Many counts were recorded for this clonotype. The V and J genes are TRBV20-1 and TRBJ1-4, with 8 bases aligning to TRBD1. The length of the CDR3 is 15 residues. CDR1 and CDR2 (germline): DFQATT, SNEGSKA (reference sequence). Trimming at V came to 3 bases and at J to 7 bases, leaving 10 bases not matched to a gene. CDR3 DNA sequence: TGCAGTGCTAGGGACAGGGAACAGTCGAGTGAAAAACTGTTTTTT. Its translation is CSARDREQSSEKLFF.

This clonotype is medium-sized. Relative to the germline gene, one junction end is altered; a read error may explain this. V is TRBV18 and J is TRBJ2-3; no reliable D call. The CDR3 totals 12 residues. The germline V gene encodes CDR1 KGHSH and CDR2 LQKENI. CDR3 sequence (DNA): TGCGCCAGCTCCCCGGGCACAGATACGCAGTATTTT. This gives the protein CASSPGTDTQYF. The variable domain in full, with the rest retrieved from reference TRBV18 and TRBJ2-3, is NAGVMQNPRHLVRRRGQEARLRCSPMKGHSHVYWYRQLPEEGLKFMVYLQKENIIDESGMPKERFSAEFPKEGPSILRIQQVVRGDSAAYFCASSPGTDTQYFGPGTRLTVL.

This clonotype came up many times. The V and J genes are TRBV5-1 and TRBJ1-5; 7 bases fit TRBD1. CDR3 length equals 15 residues. Per the germline V gene, CDR1 is SGHRS and CDR2 is YFSETQ. The trim removed 0 bases at V and 4 bases at J, leaving 4 bases unmatched. CDR3 nucleotides: TGCGCCAGCAGCTTGGGAGGGACAGTAAATCAGCCCCAGCATTTT. Protein product: CASSLGGTVNQPQHF.

The rearrangement joins TRBV11-2 to TRBJ1-1, with 7 bases matching TRBD1. Germline V lookup: CDR1 SGHAT, CDR2 FQNNGV. After removal of 5 bases from V and 7 bases from J, the junction contained 13 bases not matched to a gene. The CDR3 has 15 residues. The chain's CDR3 is CASSARDRGHNEAFF. CDR3 in DNA: TGTGCCAGCAGCGCGCGGGACAGAGGGCATAATGAAGCTTTCTTT.

This clonotype occurred many times. J is TRBJ2-5 and V is TRBV9; the D is unclear. Trimming took off 3 bases at V and 5 bases at J, with 8 bases between the two ends. CDR3 length: 12 residues. In germline, CDR1 is SGDLS, CDR2 YYNGEE. Written as DNA, the CDR3 is TGTGCCAGCAGCGGCGTTTTGGAGACCCAGTACTTC. Amino acids: CASSGVLETQYF.

Many counts were recorded for this clonotype. The chain is built from TRBV29-1 and TRBJ1-3; 9 bases match TRBD1. Looked up from germline, CDR1 is SQVTM and CDR2 is ANQGSEA. This CDR3 has 14 amino acids. V was pared by 6 bases and J by 4 bases, with 7 bases of the junction left unmatched. This CDR3 is CSVQGQGGGNTIYF. CDR3 in DNA: TGCAGCGTCCAGGGACAGGGCGGAGGAAACACCATATATTTT.

This clonotype came up many times. This chain joins TRBV12-3 or TRBV12-4 and TRBJ1-2, with 7 bases aligning to TRBD1. CDR3 length: 15 amino acids. Losses at the gene ends were 3 bases for V and 3 bases for J; bases not matched to a gene: 7. The CDR3 nucleotides read TGTGCCAGCAGTTTGCCCGGACAGGCGCACTATGGCTACACCTTC. Its translation: CASSLPGQAHYGYTF.

In this sample, this clonotype turned up many times. This chain links TRBV7-9 with TRBJ2-5, with D possibly TRBD2 on 5 matching bases. CDR3 length: 15 residues. Germline lookup yields CDR1 SEHNR and CDR2 FQNEAQ (reference sequence). Trimming took 5 bases from V and 5 from J, leaving 18 bases between them. CDR3 coding DNA: TGTGCCAGCAGCACGAATCGACTGACGGGGGAGACCCAGTACTTC. Its translation is CASSTNRLTGETQYF.

Remarks on this clonotype: Given a much more abundant clone one base away, this may be a read error. The chain carries TRBV6-2 or TRBV6-3 and TRBJ1-5, with TRBD1 matching 9 bases. V shed 2 bases and J 2 bases; nucleotides not matched to a gene: 10. Germline V gene data show CDR1 as MNHEY and CDR2 as SVGEGT. The CDR3 spans 18 residues. The CDR3 protein is CASSYQASTGGGNQPQHF. The CDR3 DNA sequence: TGTGCCAGCAGTTACCAAGCATCGACAGGGGGGGGCAATCAGCCCCAGCATTTT.

In this sample, this clonotype turned up many times. The chain couples TRBV5-1 to TRBJ1-1, with 7 positions matching TRBD1. Germline-derived CDR1 and CDR2 are SGHRS and YFSETQ. V trimming: 1 base; J trimming: 3 bases; junction bases outside the gene matches: 3. This CDR3 region has 14 residues. CDR3 loop: CASSLTGVDTEAFF. The CDR3 DNA reads TGCGCCAGCAGCTTGACAGGGGTAGACACTGAAGCTTTCTTT.

The count of this clonotype is one. A much more abundant neighbour one base away suggests this may be a read error. The V gene is TRBV7-6, the J gene TRBJ2-7, with D perhaps TRBD1 (6 bases). Germline V gene sequence: CDR1 SGHVS, CDR2 FNYEAQ. The CDR3 spans 14 residues. The CDR3 region has the DNA TGTGCCGGCAGCTTATGGGACACCGGATACGAGCAGTACTTC. Its protein is CAGSLWDTGYEQYF.

This clonotype was counted many times. This chain joins TRBV5-1 and TRBJ2-1; D might be TRBD2 (6 bases). This CDR3 contains 16 residues. Between the trimmed V and J ends, which lost 3 bases and 3 bases, there was a span of 16 bases. Per germline, CDR1 SGHRS and CDR2 YFSETQ. Here the CDR3 DNA reads TGCGCCAGCAGCTCCCGGGCGGGGACTGTCTACAATGAGCAGTTCTTC. Protein product: CASSSRAGTVYNEQFF. Supplemented by reference TRBV5-1 and TRBJ2-1, the full variable domain reads KAGVTQTPRYLIKTRGQQVTLSCSPISGHRSVSWYQQTPGQGLQFLFEYFSETQRNKGNFPGRFSGRQFSNSRSEMNVSTLELGDSALYLCASSSRAGTVYNEQFFGPGTRLTVL.

This clonotype was detected ten times or more. V is TRBV10-1 and J is TRBJ2-3; no definite D call. Germline V gives CDR1 WNHNN, CDR2 SYGVQD (reference sequence). V was trimmed by 0 bases and J by 0 bases, leaving 4 bases between them. There are 14 residues in the CDR3. Here the CDR3 DNA reads TGCGCCAGCAGTGAGTCTCTGAGCACAGATACGCAGTATTTT. Protein: CASSESLSTDTQYF.

This clonotype was found many times. The chain combines TRBV7-9 with TRBJ1-1, with D possibly being TRBD1 (6 bases). Germline-derived CDR1 and CDR2 are SEHNR and FQNEAQ (reference sequence). V was pared by 5 bases and J by 1 base, with 20 bases between. The CDR3 is 17 amino acids. CDR3 protein: CASSPPGGHRGNTEAFF. The CDR3 region has the DNA TGTGCCAGCAGCCCCCCCGGGGGGCATCGGGGGAACACTGAAGCTTTCTTT.

This clonotype was detected many times. The J gene is TRBJ1-1, the V gene TRBV5-1; 8 bases line up with TRBD1. Per the germline V gene, CDR1 is SGHRS and CDR2 is YFSETQ. This CDR3 spans 14 amino acids. V trimming: 3 bases; J trimming: 3 bases; junction bases outside the gene matches: 4. The CDR3 region has the DNA TGCGCCAGCAGCTGGACAGGGAGGGACACTGAAGCTTTCTTT. It translates to CASSWTGRDTEAFF. Full variable domain (remainder filled in from reference TRBV5-1 and TRBJ1-1): KAGVTQTPRYLIKTRGQQVTLSCSPISGHRSVSWYQQTPGQGLQFLFEYFSETQRNKGNFPGRFSGRQFSNSRSEMNVSTLELGDSALYLCASSWTGRDTEAFFGQGTRLTVV.

This clonotype was seen many times. The chain has TRBV18 and TRBJ2-5; D remains ambiguous. The CDR3 totals 14 residues. V dropped 2 bases and J dropped 2 bases, with 9 bases sitting between them. Germline assignment: CDR1 KGHSH and CDR2 LQKENI. In nucleotides, the CDR3 is TGTGCCAGCTCACCAAGCAGGCCTCAAGAGACCCAGTACTTC. This codes for CASSPSRPQETQYF.

The table lists this clonotype with many counts. Written as DNA, the CDR3 is TGTGCCAGCAGTGAACGTAGAGGAGTTAATGAAAAACTGTTTTTT. Amino acid sequence: CASSERRGVNEKLFF. This chain connects TRBV2 to TRBJ1-4; D ambiguous. The CDR3 consists of 15 residues. Deletions cut 2 bases from V and 4 bases from J, with 11 bases between. Germline V gives CDR1 SNHLY, CDR2 FYNNEI.

This clonotype was seen ten or more times. The V call is TRBV20-1, the J call TRBJ2-3; D not resolved. V lost 5 bases, J lost 2 bases, and 23 bases lay in between. The germline V gene has CDR1 DFQATT and CDR2 SNEGSKA (reference sequence). The CDR3 runs 17 residues. The CDR3 DNA follows: TGCAGTGCTCCCGGAAGGGCGGTCCCAGGATCCACAGATACGCAGTATTTT. Its translation is CSAPGRAVPGSTDTQYF.

This clonotype was seen only a few times. The chain recombines TRBV5-6 with TRBJ1-4, with 10 nucleotides matching TRBD1. The V gene end was trimmed by 4 bases and the J gene end by 5 bases; junction bases not matched to a gene: 5. The germline V gene has CDR1 SGHDT and CDR2 YYEEEE. This CDR3 comprises 15 residues. CDR3 DNA: TGTGCCAGCAGCCCCTGGGACAGGGGAAATGAAAAACTGTTTTTT. Protein: CASSPWDRGNEKLFF.

This clonotype was observed many times. The CDR3: CSARDHRTGIGETQYF. The CDR3 nucleotides are TGCAGTGCTAGAGATCATAGGACAGGGATTGGAGAGACCCAGTACTTC. The rearrangement uses TRBV20-1 and TRBJ2-5; TRBD1 agrees at 8 bases. CDR1 is DFQATT, CDR2 SNEGSKA, per germline (reference sequence). Trimming at V came to 0 bases and at J to 4 bases, leaving 10 bases not matched to a gene. This CDR3 has 16 amino acids.

The V gene is TRBV20-1, the J gene TRBJ1-2; 10 bases agree with TRBD1. The trim removed 2 bases at V and 6 bases at J, leaving 12 bases unmatched. CDR3 size: 16 residues. Germline values: CDR1 DFQATT, CDR2 SNEGSKA (reference sequence). DNA for the CDR3: TGCAGTGCTAGAAGCCGACAGGGGGCCGACCCCCATGGCTACACCTTC. Amino acid sequence: CSARSRQGADPHGYTF.